This T cell receptor (beta chain) derives from a study of vaccination and CD4 T cells after COVID-19. Study summary: Drawing of post-COVID samples took place a median approximately 100 days after diagnosis (range 35 to 161). Overlapping spike peptides of SARS-CoV-2, HCoV-NL63, HCoV-OC43 and HCoV-229E were used, and cells were stimulated with them.

V lost 4 bases and J lost 6; bases outside the gene matches: 4. Germline V gene sequence: CDR1 SGHTA, CDR2 FQGNSA. The CDR3 totals 13 residues. Treatment indicated: approximately nine-day PBMC culture with coronavirus spike peptide pools or control peptides (ViraFEST assay). An unexposed donor provided the CD4+ T cells, which were collected before the COVID-19 pandemic (2011-2018). Approximately 1.8 million PBMCs per well were cultured with roughly 9.2 IU/ml IL-2 and approximately 10 ug/ml peptide pools. At days 3 and 7, half the medium was exchanged for fresh IL-2 medium. Cultured CD4+ T cell DNA was sequenced using the Oncomine TCR Beta short-read assay. A single record per CDR3 protein comes from TCRdb applying MiXCR to the PCR reads. The sample records more than 2,000 distinct CDR3 sequences, under 25% being singletons. This clonotype occurred a few times. Its antigen is currently unknown.

The J gene is TRBJ1-1, the V gene TRBV7-2, with 8 bases matching TRBD1. The receptor's source is a human donor in good health. The sample was CD4+ T cells from blood, cultured in vitro. DNA for the CDR3: TGTGCCAGCAGCTCGCAGGGGGCGTCTGAAGCTTTCTTT. Translating gives CASSSQGASEAFF.